The clone carrying this T cell receptor (beta chain) was detected only once. The antigen remains undetermined. CD8+CD57+ cell expansion had been shown by flow cytometry in patients chosen for sequencing. This sample was taken from a study of CD8+CD57+ T cells in acquired aplastic anemia. The study's findings and limits: CD8+ Simpson's diversity did not differ significantly between patients and controls.

This CDR3 spans 15 amino acids. The V end lost 3 bases, the J end lost 19 bases, and 25 bases lay between the germline ends. The V gene's germline CDR1 is SGHTA and CDR2 FQGNSA. The TCR beta profiling, which covered VDJ combination and CDR3 sequence, was carried out using genomic DNA as the template. Via MiXCR, TCRdb re-called the reads, giving one row per CDR3 protein. This table holds 260,000 or so distinct CDR3 sequences, 65% to 90% found once. Sequencing was performed on sorted CD4+, CD8+, or CD8+CD57+ T cells (not recorded which) from PBMCs. The sequence was collected from a human donor with aplastic anemia. The V gene is TRBV7-2, the J gene TRBJ1-6; TRBD1 might be the D (5 bases). As DNA, the CDR3 is TGTGCCAGCAGCTTGGGGGGGGGACCGCATACGCAGTTTCACTTT. Translating it yields CASSLGGGPHTQFHF.